The clone carrying this T cell receptor (beta chain) was seen a few times. The antigen is not known. The source of the sample is a study of T-cell memory formation after mild COVID-19. Overall study: The study found TCR clusters largely donor specific.

Findings and caveats of the study: Clones that contracted from day 15 to 85 were balanced CD4/CD8, while later expanders leaned CD4+. Some SARS-CoV-2-responding clones were already detected in memory before infection.

V was shortened by 0 bases and J by 2 bases, with 10 bases between the two germline ends. This CDR3 has 14 amino acids. Per the germline V gene, CDR1 is DFQATT and CDR2 is SNEGSKA (reference sequence). TCRdb used MiXCR to reprocess the 5' RACE reads, holding one entry per CDR3 protein. This table has 470,000 or so distinct CDR3 sequences, 20% to 30% appearing once. The chain links TRBV20-1 to TRBJ1-2; D call uncertain. The sample taken for sequencing was PBMCs or a T cell subset sorted from them (not recorded which). The TCR comes from an adult woman who had mild COVID-19 (a few samples of this study predate the infection). Cell type and time point are not known. CDR3 in DNA: TGCAGTGCTAGAGATCTAAAGGGAAACTATGGCTACACCTTC. Encoded protein: CSARDLKGNYGYTF.